Each of the 16 T cell receptor beta chains below was sequenced from the same sample in a study of blood T cell repertoires in COVID-19. The table came from immunoSEQ multiplex PCR; TCRdb's copy has only in-frame clones and leaves some out. Of some 200,000 clones in the sample, less than 85% were seen once. Sequencing input: peripheral blood. The receptors derive from a woman in her 70s with acute or convalescent COVID-19.

This chain joins TRBV7-8 and TRBJ1-1; D remains ambiguous. The CDR3 length is 16 residues. V lost 2 bases and J lost 0, with 13 bases in between. Per the germline V gene, CDR1 is SGHVS and CDR2 is FQNEAQ. The CDR3 DNA follows: TGTGCCAGCAGCTTATTTCCGGGGTTGATGAACACTGAAGCTTTCTTT. This encodes CASSLFPGLMNTEAFF.

The chain has TRBV2 and TRBJ1-2, with D tentatively TRBD1 (6 bases). Germline V gene data show CDR1 as SNHLY and CDR2 as FYNNEI. Trimming removed 7 bases at V and 4 bases at J, with 19 bases between. The CDR3 is 15 residues long. The CDR3 here is CASNPRTDLSYGYTF. For the CDR3, the DNA is TGTGCCAGCAACCCTCGGACAGACCTCTCCTATGGCTACACCTTC.

The V call is TRBV5-1, the J call TRBJ2-7; TRBD1 aligns across 9 bases. CDR1 SGHRS and CDR2 YFSETQ come from the germline V gene. Trimming cost V 1 base and J 7 bases; bases outside gene matches: 9. CDR3 length equals 15 residues. Here the CDR3 reads CASSLSGQGVREQYF. CDR3 bases: TGCGCCAGCAGCTTGTCGGGACAGGGTGTGAGGGAGCAGTACTTC.

The gene calls are TRBV5-1 and TRBJ2-1, with D possibly matching TRBD1 (6 bases). V shed 6 bases and J shed 7 bases, with 20 bases lying between them. This CDR3 comprises 15 residues. CDR1 SGHRS and CDR2 YFSETQ come from the germline V gene. The CDR3 here is CASTKRTANPNEQFF. DNA of the CDR3: TGCGCCAGCACCAAAAGGACAGCGAACCCTAATGAGCAGTTCTTC.

The V call is TRBV6-5, the J call TRBJ1-2; the D is unclear. The CDR3 loop spans 13 amino acids. Germline values: CDR1 MNHEY, CDR2 SVGAGI. The V end lost 2 bases, the J end lost 4 bases, and 8 bases lay between the germline ends. CDR3 sequence reads: CASSYGLAYGYTF. In DNA, the CDR3 is TGTGCCAGCAGTTACGGGCTGGCCTATGGCTACACCTTC.

This clone is a singleton in its sample. This CDR3 reads CASSQELSGAGGIYEQYF. CDR3 DNA sequence: TGCGCCAGCAGCCAAGAGCTCTCCGGAGCAGGGGGTATTTACGAGCAGTACTTC. This rearrangement joins TRBV4-3 to TRBJ2-7, with 7 bases aligning to TRBD1. With 0 bases clipped from V and 4 bases from J, the junction kept 15 bases outside the gene matches. The CDR3 loop spans 18 amino acids. Germline V gene data show CDR1 as LGHNA and CDR2 as YSLEER.

The gene calls are TRBV19 and TRBJ1-2; TRBD1 agrees at 9 bases. The CDR3 is made up of 15 amino acids. CDR1 is LNHDA, CDR2 SQIVND, per germline (reference sequence). The V segment lost 7 bases and the J segment 2 bases; nucleotides outside the gene matches: 8. The DNA of the CDR3 is TGTGCCAGTAACCGGGACAGGGCCTCAAACTATGGCTACACCTTC. As protein: CASNRDRASNYGYTF.

The rearrangement uses TRBV5-1 and TRBJ2-3; 8 nucleotides line up with TRBD1. The germline gives CDR1 SGHRS, CDR2 YFSETQ. V shed 4 bases and J 3 bases; nucleotides not matched to a gene: 10. This CDR3 has 16 residues. CDR3 loop: CASSLGQGVVTDTQYF. CDR3 nucleotide sequence: TGCGCCAGCAGCCTCGGACAGGGAGTTGTAACAGATACGCAGTATTTT.

This chain connects TRBV6-1 to TRBJ1-5; 7 bases match TRBD1. V trimming: 4 bases; J trimming: 6 bases; junction bases outside the gene matches: 12. The germline CDR1 and CDR2 sequences are MNHNS and SASEGT. The CDR3 contains 16 residues. This CDR3 reads CASSAARGSGGQPQHF. In DNA form, the CDR3 reads TGTGCCAGCAGTGCGGCCAGGGGGTCCGGGGGTCAGCCCCAGCATTTT.

CDR3 sequence (DNA): TGTGCCTGGAGTGTAGGGGCAGACTATGGCTACACCTTC. This gives the protein CAWSVGADYGYTF. J is TRBJ1-2 and V is TRBV30; tentative D call: TRBD1 (5 bases). Trimming stripped 0 bases from V and 3 bases from J, with 8 bases between. The CDR3 sequence is 13 residues long. In germline, CDR1 is GTSNPN, CDR2 SVGIG (reference sequence). Combining the CDR3 with reference TRBV30 and TRBJ1-2 gives the whole variable domain SQTIHQWPATLVQPVGSPLSLECTVEGTSNPNLYWYRQAAGRGLQLLFYSVGIGQISSEVPQNLSASRPQDRQFILSSKKLLLSDSGFYLCAWSVGADYGYTFGSGTRLTVV.

The J gene is TRBJ2-3, the V gene TRBV9; D not certain. The CDR3 runs 12 residues. The ends were cut back, 3 bases at V and 4 bases at J, with 6 bases in the middle. The germline V gene has CDR1 SGDLS and CDR2 YYNGEE. This chain's CDR3 is CASSGIADTQYF. CDR3 nucleotide sequence: TGTGCCAGCAGCGGAATAGCAGATACGCAGTATTTT.

J is TRBJ1-2 and V is TRBV7-9, with D uncertain. This CDR3 comprises 15 residues. The V gene's germline CDR1 is SEHNR and CDR2 FQNEAQ (reference sequence). Trimming pared 1 base from V and 5 bases from J, leaving 14 bases between. CDR3 sequence reads: CASSLEALGVYGYTF. CDR3 bases: TGTGCCAGCAGCTTAGAAGCCTTGGGCGTATATGGCTACACCTTC.

For this clone: The same CDR3 can be traced to other DNA sequences in this sample. The rearrangement uses TRBV10-1 and TRBJ2-7; unclear D gene. Deletions cut 3 bases from V and 1 base from J, with 10 bases between. CDR1 is WNHNN and CDR2 is SYGVQD in the germline V gene (reference sequence). This CDR3 is built from 14 residues. For the CDR3, the DNA is TGCGCCAGCAGTGAAGGTCCGGGTTCCTACGAGCAGTACTTC. This sequence encodes CASSEGPGSYEQYF.

In nucleotides, the CDR3 is TGCGCCACCGCGGACAGGGACACTGAAGCTTTCTTT. Amino acids: CATADRDTEAFF. The chain combines TRBV10-2 with TRBJ1-1; TRBD1 aligns across 8 bases. The CDR3 totals 12 residues. Trimming removed 10 bases from V and 3 bases from J; junction bases left unmatched: 4. Per germline, CDR1 WSHSY and CDR2 SAAADI.

The sample holds one count of this clone. V gene TRBV15 combines with J gene TRBJ2-2; no firm D call. CDR3 length: 16 residues. Germline V CDR1 and CDR2: LNHNV, YYDKDF (reference sequence). V was shortened by 1 base and J by 5 bases, with 14 bases between the two germline ends. CDR3 loop: CATSRGRARRTGELFF. Here the CDR3 DNA reads TGTGCCACCAGCAGAGGGCGAGCTAGAAGAACCGGGGAGCTGTTTTTT.

This clone was seen more than once but under ten times. The chain has TRBV6-1 and TRBJ2-2; D gene unclear. CDR1 MNHNS and CDR2 SASEGT come from the germline V gene. V gave up 3 bases and J gave up 4 bases, with 12 bases separating them. The CDR3 covers 15 residues. CDR3 region: CASSDDERFTGELFF. DNA of the CDR3: TGTGCCAGCAGTGATGATGAGAGGTTCACCGGGGAGCTGTTTTTT.